This T cell receptor (beta chain) originates from a study of radiotherapy plus CTLA-4 blockade in lung cancer. The table came from immunoSEQ multiplex PCR; TCRdb's copy has only in-frame clones and leaves some out. Of some 73,000 clones in the sample, 78% were seen once. Germline V gene sequence: CDR1 SGHRS, CDR2 YFSETQ. CDR3 length: 14 residues. V lost 2 bases and J lost 5, with 12 bases in between. The chain couples TRBV5-1 to TRBJ2-3; D is unclear. This sequence originates from a human donor with non-small cell lung cancer whose response to radiotherapy plus ipilimumab could not be evaluated. Some clones in this sample may be carry-over from other donors' samples. The sample in question was peripheral blood, obtained from a patient treated with radiotherapy plus ipilimumab. CDR3 bases: TGCGCCAGCAGCTTTGAAGCCTCCATAGATACGCAGTATTTT. Its translation: CASSFEASIDTQYF.